These 18 T cell receptor beta chains share one sample of origin, sequenced in a study of T cells of healthy individuals. TCRdb recomputed calls from the 5' RACE reads with MiXCR, one row per CDR3 protein. Found here are fewer than 70,000 distinct CDR3 sequences, about 14% of them singletons; the top ten hold 15% to 20%. The receptor source for this set is a human donor in good health.

This rearrangement joins TRBV7-8 to TRBJ2-1; the D gene is possibly TRBD2 (5 bases). CDR1 and CDR2 from the germline V gene are SGHVS and FQNEAQ. The CDR3 loop spans 15 amino acids. V was cut by 3 bases and J by 3 bases, with 12 bases left in between. The CDR3 loop reads CASSFSEGGYNEQFF. DNA for the CDR3: TGTGCCAGCAGCTTTAGCGAGGGCGGCTACAATGAGCAGTTCTTC.

This clonotype was seen repeatedly, ten times or more. This chain joins TRBV29-1 and TRBJ2-2; the D is unclear. Trimming pared 4 bases from V and 2 bases from J, leaving 11 bases between. Germline-derived CDR1 and CDR2 are SQVTM and ANQGSEA. The CDR3 loop spans 14 amino acids. The DNA of the CDR3 is TGCAGCGTTGCTGGGATTTTTAACACCGGGGAGCTGTTTTTT. It translates to CSVAGIFNTGELFF.

This clonotype was picked up a small number of times. The genes are TRBV6-6 and TRBJ1-5; weak D call: TRBD1 (5 bases). The CDR3 extends over 14 amino acids. From germline, CDR1 is MNHNY and CDR2 SVGAGI (reference sequence). The germline V and J ends were trimmed by 0 bases and 5 bases, with 8 bases remaining between them. The CDR3 here is CASSYSRGDQPQHF. The CDR3, as DNA: TGTGCCAGCAGTTACTCGAGAGGGGATCAGCCCCAGCATTTT.

The sample holds a few counts of this clonotype. This chain links TRBV20-1 with TRBJ2-5; TRBD1 is a possible D gene (5 bases). Trimming left V 5 bases short and J 5 bases short, with 9 bases between. The CDR3 extends over 11 amino acids. Germline CDR1 DFQATT, CDR2 SNEGSKA (reference sequence). The DNA for the CDR3 is TGCAGTGCTGGGGCATTTGAGACCCAGTACTTC. Encoded protein: CSAGAFETQYF.

There are many counts of this clonotype. The gene calls are TRBV4-3 and TRBJ2-2; D might be TRBD2 (5 bases). Trimming pared 4 bases from V and 3 bases from J, leaving 6 bases between. This CDR3 spans 13 amino acids. Germline assignment: CDR1 LGHNA and CDR2 YSLEER. The CDR3 DNA reads TGCGCCAGCAGCCCGGGGTACACCGGGGAGCTGTTTTTT. Translation: CASSPGYTGELFF.

The chain recombines TRBV20-1 with TRBJ2-3; D assignment may be TRBD1 or TRBD2 (5 bases each). The length of the CDR3 is 13 residues. Germline V lookup: CDR1 DFQATT, CDR2 SNEGSKA (reference sequence). V lost 5 bases and J lost 4, with 13 bases in between. CDR3 sequence (DNA): TGCAGTGCTTCTTTCGGGACCCCAGATACGCAGTATTTT. Protein sequence: CSASFGTPDTQYF.

This clonotype was detected a few times. The V call is TRBV19, the J call TRBJ1-2; TRBD1 might be the D (6 bases). The CDR3 spans 14 residues. Germline V lookup: CDR1 LNHDA, CDR2 SQIVND (reference sequence). V lost 11 bases and J lost 3, with 19 bases in between. Here the CDR3 reads CAARAPGAYYGYTF. The CDR3 nucleotides are TGTGCCGCGAGGGCCCCGGGGGCCTACTATGGCTACACCTTC.

This clonotype was counted many times. V is TRBV24-1 and J is TRBJ2-2; D is ambiguous. This CDR3 comprises 15 residues. Trimming left V 0 bases short and J 3 bases short, with 7 bases between. In germline, CDR1 is KGHDR, CDR2 SFDVKD. The CDR3 region is CATSDLQLDTGELFF. CDR3 coding DNA: TGTGCCACCAGTGATTTGCAGCTGGACACCGGGGAGCTGTTTTTT.

The V gene is TRBV2, the J gene TRBJ2-5, with 13 bases identical to TRBD2. V dropped 5 bases and J dropped 5; count of bases not matched to a gene: 8. Germline V CDR1 and CDR2: SNHLY, FYNNEI. There are 16 residues in the CDR3. CDR3 sequence reads: CASSTGTSGMKETQYF. The CDR3 region has the DNA TGTGCCAGCAGTACCGGGACTAGCGGGATGAAGGAGACCCAGTACTTC.

Ten or more counts support this clonotype. This sequence joins TRBV5-1 and TRBJ2-1, with 7 bases lining up with TRBD2. This CDR3 has 16 residues. Unmatched junction bases numbered 11, after V lost 1 base and J lost 7 bases. Germline V gene sequence: CDR1 SGHRS, CDR2 YFSETQ. The CDR3, as DNA: TGCGCCAGCAGCTTGTACCCGGGGAGGGGAAAGAATGAGCAGTTCTTC. This translates into CASSLYPGRGKNEQFF.

This clonotype was observed many times. This chain links TRBV10-3 with TRBJ2-6; D remains ambiguous. Germline V gene data show CDR1 as ENHRY and CDR2 as SYGVKD. With 7 bases removed from V and 0 bases from J, the gap between germline ends came to 4 bases. The CDR3 has 13 amino acids. The CDR3 nucleotides read TGTGCCATCACGGGCTCTGGGGCCAACGTCCTGACTTTC. This translates into CAITGSGANVLTF.

This clonotype was picked up many times. This rearrangement joins TRBV29-1 to TRBJ1-1; D not resolved. V was cut by 1 base and J by 4 bases, with 7 bases left in between. The CDR3 runs to 12 residues. Germline V gene sequence: CDR1 SQVTM, CDR2 ANQGSEA. CDR3 residues: CSVEGDFTEAFF. CDR3 DNA sequence: TGCAGCGTTGAAGGTGATTTCACTGAAGCTTTCTTT.

This chain joins TRBV5-5 and TRBJ1-2; 7 nucleotides line up with TRBD1. From germline, CDR1 is SGHKS and CDR2 YYEKEE (reference sequence). The CDR3 length is 15 residues. V was pared by 4 bases and J by 3 bases, with 9 bases of the junction left unmatched. CDR3 loop: CASSPWDSDYYGYTF. In DNA, the CDR3 is TGTGCCAGCAGCCCCTGGGACAGCGATTACTATGGCTACACCTTC.

This clonotype was recorded a few times. This rearrangement joins TRBV29-1 to TRBJ1-2; D is uncertain. Trimming cost V 7 bases and J 8 bases, with 14 bases left between them. CDR3 length equals 11 residues. Per germline, CDR1 SQVTM and CDR2 ANQGSEA. CDR3 loop: CSGDTIGGYTF. The CDR3 DNA is TGCAGCGGTGACACTATCGGGGGCTACACCTTC.

This clonotype was counted many times. The chain uses TRBV4-3 and TRBJ2-1; TRBD2 aligns across 8 bases. The CDR3 is made up of 16 amino acids. Germline assignment: CDR1 LGHNA and CDR2 YSLEER. V lost 1 base to trimming and J lost 2 bases; unmatched junction nucleotides: 4. This CDR3 reads CASSQVGTRAYNEQFF. The CDR3 coding sequence is TGCGCCAGCAGCCAAGTTGGGACTAGGGCCTACAATGAGCAGTTCTTC.

The CDR3 sequence: CASSLELARGNIQYF. DNA of the CDR3: TGTGCCAGCAGCTTGGAGTTAGCCAGGGGTAACATTCAGTACTTC. The chain combines TRBV5-4 with TRBJ2-4; perhaps TRBD1 as D (6 bases). The CDR3 extends over 15 amino acids. Between the trimmed V and J ends, which lost 0 bases and 7 bases, there was a span of 14 bases. CDR1 is SGHNT and CDR2 is YYREEE in the germline V gene (reference sequence).

This chain links TRBV19 with TRBJ2-3, with a possible D match to TRBD2 (6 bases). In germline, CDR1 is LNHDA, CDR2 SQIVND (reference sequence). CDR3 length equals 15 residues. Trimming removed 4 bases from V and 3 bases from J, with 14 bases in between. Here the CDR3 reads CASSRGWGETDTQYF. The CDR3, as DNA: TGTGCCAGTAGTAGGGGATGGGGGGAGACAGATACGCAGTATTTT.

This clonotype occurred many times. V usage is TRBV20-1 and J usage is TRBJ1-1, with 8 bases identical to TRBD1. Trimming cost V 3 bases and J 0 bases; bases outside gene matches: 9. Germline CDR1 is DFQATT and CDR2 is SNEGSKA (reference sequence). This CDR3 has 16 residues. The CDR3 here is CSASPGQGSVNTEAFF. In DNA form, the CDR3 reads TGCAGTGCTAGTCCCGGACAGGGCAGCGTGAACACTGAAGCTTTCTTT.